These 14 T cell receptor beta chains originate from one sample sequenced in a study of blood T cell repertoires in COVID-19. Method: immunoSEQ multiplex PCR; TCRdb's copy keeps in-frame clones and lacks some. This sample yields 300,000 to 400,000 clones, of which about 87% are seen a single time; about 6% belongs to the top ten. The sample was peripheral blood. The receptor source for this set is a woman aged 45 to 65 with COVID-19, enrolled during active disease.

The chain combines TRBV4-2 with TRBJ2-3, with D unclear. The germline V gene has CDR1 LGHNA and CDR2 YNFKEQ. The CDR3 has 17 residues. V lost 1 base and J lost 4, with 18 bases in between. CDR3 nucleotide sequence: TGTGCCAGCAGCCAAGCTGGTCAGATAAGTCCACCAGATACGCAGTATTTT. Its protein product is CASSQAGQISPPDTQYF.

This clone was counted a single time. This CDR3 reads CASRFAGTGTSGRVYEQYF. The CDR3 coding sequence is TGTGCCAGCAGATTCGCCGGGACGGGGACTAGCGGGAGGGTCTACGAGCAGTACTTC. The V and J genes are TRBV21-1 and TRBJ2-7; the table's D call, TRBD2, has no DNA check behind it. TRBV21-1 is marked as a pseudogene. This CDR3 is 19 amino acids long.

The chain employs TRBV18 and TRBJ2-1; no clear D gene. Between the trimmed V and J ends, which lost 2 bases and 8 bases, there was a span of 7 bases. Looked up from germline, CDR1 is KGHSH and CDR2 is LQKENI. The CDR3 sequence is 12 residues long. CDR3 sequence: CASSPGRDEQFF. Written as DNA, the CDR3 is TGTGCCAGCTCACCAGGTCGCGATGAGCAGTTCTTC.

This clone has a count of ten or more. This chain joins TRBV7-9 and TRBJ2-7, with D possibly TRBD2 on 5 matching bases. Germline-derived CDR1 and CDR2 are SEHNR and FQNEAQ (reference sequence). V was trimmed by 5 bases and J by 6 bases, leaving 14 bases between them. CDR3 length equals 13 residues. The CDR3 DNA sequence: TGTGCCAGCAGCCAAATTGCTACTAGCGAGCAGTACTTC. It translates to CASSQIATSEQYF.

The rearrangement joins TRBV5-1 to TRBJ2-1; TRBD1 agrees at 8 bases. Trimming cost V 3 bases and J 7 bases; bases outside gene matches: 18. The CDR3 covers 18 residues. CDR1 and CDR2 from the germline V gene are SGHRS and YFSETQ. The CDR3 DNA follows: TGCGCCAGCAGCTCAGGACAGGGTCTAATTATCAGGCCGAATGAGCAGTTCTTC. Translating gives CASSSGQGLIIRPNEQFF.

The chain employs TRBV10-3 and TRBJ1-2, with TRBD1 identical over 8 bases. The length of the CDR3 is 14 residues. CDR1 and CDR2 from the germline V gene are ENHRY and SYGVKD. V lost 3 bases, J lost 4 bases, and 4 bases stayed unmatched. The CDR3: CAISDRDRSYGYTF. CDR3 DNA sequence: TGTGCCATCAGTGACCGGGACAGGAGCTATGGCTACACCTTC.

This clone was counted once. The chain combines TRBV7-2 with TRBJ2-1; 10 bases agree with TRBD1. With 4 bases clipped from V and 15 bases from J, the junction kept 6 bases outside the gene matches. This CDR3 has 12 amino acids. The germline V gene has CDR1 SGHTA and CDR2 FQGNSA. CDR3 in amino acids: CASSSGTGARFF. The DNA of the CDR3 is TGTGCCAGCAGCTCCGGGACAGGGGCTAGGTTCTTC.

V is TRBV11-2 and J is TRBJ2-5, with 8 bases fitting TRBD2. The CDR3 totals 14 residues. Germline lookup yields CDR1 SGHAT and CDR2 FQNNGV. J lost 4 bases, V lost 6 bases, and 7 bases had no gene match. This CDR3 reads CASRKRESRETQYF. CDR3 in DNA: TGTGCCAGCAGAAAGCGGGAGTCAAGAGAGACCCAGTACTTC.

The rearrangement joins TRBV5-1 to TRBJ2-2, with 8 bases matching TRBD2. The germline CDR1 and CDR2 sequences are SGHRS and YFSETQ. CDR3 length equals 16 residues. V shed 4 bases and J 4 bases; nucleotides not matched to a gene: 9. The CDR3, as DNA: TGCGCCAGCAGCACGGGGCGGGAGGCCCTCACCGGGGAGCTGTTTTTT. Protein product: CASSTGREALTGELFF.

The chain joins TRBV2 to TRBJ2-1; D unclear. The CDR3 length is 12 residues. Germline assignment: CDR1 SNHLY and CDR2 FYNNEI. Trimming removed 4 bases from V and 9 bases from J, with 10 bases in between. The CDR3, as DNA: TGTGCCAGCAGTGGTCCCGGTTTTGAGCAGTTCTTC. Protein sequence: CASSGPGFEQFF.

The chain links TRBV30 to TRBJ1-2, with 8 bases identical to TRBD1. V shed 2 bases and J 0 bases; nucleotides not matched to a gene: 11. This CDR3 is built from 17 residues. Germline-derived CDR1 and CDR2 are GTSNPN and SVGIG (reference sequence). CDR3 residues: CAWSKVRGLVANYGYTF. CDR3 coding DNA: TGTGCCTGGAGTAAAGTCAGGGGGCTAGTAGCTAACTATGGCTACACCTTC.

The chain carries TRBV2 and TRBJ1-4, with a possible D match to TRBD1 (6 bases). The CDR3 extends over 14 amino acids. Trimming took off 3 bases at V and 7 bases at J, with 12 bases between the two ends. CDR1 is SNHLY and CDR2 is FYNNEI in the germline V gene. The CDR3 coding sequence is TGTGCCAGCAGTGAGGGGGGGGCCGGTGAAAAACTGTTTTTT. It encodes CASSEGGAGEKLFF.

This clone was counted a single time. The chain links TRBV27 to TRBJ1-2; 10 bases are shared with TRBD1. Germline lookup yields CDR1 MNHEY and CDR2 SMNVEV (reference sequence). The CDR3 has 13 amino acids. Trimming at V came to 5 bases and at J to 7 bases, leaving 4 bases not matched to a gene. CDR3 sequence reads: CASSPGTGVGYTF. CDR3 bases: TGTGCCAGCAGTCCGGGGACAGGGGTTGGCTACACCTTC.

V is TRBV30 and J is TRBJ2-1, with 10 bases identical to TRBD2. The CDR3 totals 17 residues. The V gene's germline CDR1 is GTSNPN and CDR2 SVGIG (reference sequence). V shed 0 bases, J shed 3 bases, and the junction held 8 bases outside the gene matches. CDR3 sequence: CAWSVRFSGRIYNEQFF. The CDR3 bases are TGTGCCTGGAGTGTACGGTTTAGCGGGAGGATCTACAATGAGCAGTTCTTC.